A selection of T cell receptor beta chains follows, all from one sample in a study of cytomegalovirus exposure and HLA in healthy donors. Using immunoSEQ multiplex PCR, the repertoire was profiled, and TCRdb retains in-frame clones only, with some absent. The sample shows some 150,000 clones, 75% to 85% of them seen only once. Input material: PBMCs. The receptors were sampled from a woman between 50 and 59 years old in good health and CMV-seronegative. The CDR3 runs from the conserved cysteine through the conserved F or W. Fields, in order: V gene, clone size, J gene, D gene, CDR3 DNA, CDR3 protein. The D gene is left open where the match is weak. Expanded clones are given a class, and other clones once, few, many or no size at all.

v_gene: TRBV10-3
abundance: -
j_gene: TRBJ2-6
d_gene: TRBD1
CDR3nt: TGTGCCATCAGCGAAGGACAGGGAGAGTCGGGGGCCAACGTCCTGACTTTC
CDR3aa: CAISEGQGESGANVLTF

v_gene: TRBV11-2
abundance: -
j_gene: TRBJ2-7
d_gene: TRBD1
CDR3nt: TGTGCCAGCAGCTCAGGGACAGGGGACGAGCAGTACTTC
CDR3aa: CASSSGTGDEQYF

v_gene: TRBV7-9
abundance: -
j_gene: TRBJ2-4
d_gene: TRBD1
CDR3nt: TGTGCCAGCAGCCTGGGACAGGGTACGGCAAACATTCAGTACTTC
CDR3aa: CASSLGQGTANIQYF

v_gene: TRBV20-1
abundance: -
j_gene: TRBJ1-4
d_gene: TRBD1
CDR3nt: TGCAGTGCTAGTGGCAGGGGGCAACTGTTTTTT
CDR3aa: CSASGRGQLFF

v_gene: TRBV19
abundance: -
j_gene: TRBJ1-5
d_gene: -
CDR3nt: TGTGCCAGTAGTATTCGACGGGATGGTGTAAGCAATCAGCCCCAGCATTTT
CDR3aa: CASSIRRDGVSNQPQHF

v_gene: TRBV5-1
abundance: once
j_gene: TRBJ1-1
d_gene: TRBD1
CDR3nt: TGCGCCAGCAGCTTGGAGACAGGGTGGTCTGAAGCTTTCTTT
CDR3aa: CASSLETGWSEAFF

v_gene: TRBV6-6
abundance: -
j_gene: TRBJ2-3
d_gene: -
CDR3nt: TGTGCCAGCAGTTACACCGCTAAAGCAGATACGCAGTATTTT
CDR3aa: CASSYTAKADTQYF

v_gene: TRBV7-9
abundance: -
j_gene: TRBJ2-1
d_gene: TRBD2
CDR3nt: TGTGCCAGCAGCTTAGATGGGGTAGCGGGTGGGCAGTTCTTC
CDR3aa: CASSLDGVAGGQFF

v_gene: TRBV27
abundance: -
j_gene: TRBJ1-1
d_gene: -
CDR3nt: TGTGCCAGCAGTTTAGGGAGAAACACTGAAGCTTTCTTT
CDR3aa: CASSLGRNTEAFF

v_gene: TRBV6-6
abundance: -
j_gene: TRBJ2-7
d_gene: TRBD1
CDR3nt: TGTGCCAGCAGAAATAATATGGACAGGGTCTACGAGCAGTACTTC
CDR3aa: CASRNNMDRVYEQYF